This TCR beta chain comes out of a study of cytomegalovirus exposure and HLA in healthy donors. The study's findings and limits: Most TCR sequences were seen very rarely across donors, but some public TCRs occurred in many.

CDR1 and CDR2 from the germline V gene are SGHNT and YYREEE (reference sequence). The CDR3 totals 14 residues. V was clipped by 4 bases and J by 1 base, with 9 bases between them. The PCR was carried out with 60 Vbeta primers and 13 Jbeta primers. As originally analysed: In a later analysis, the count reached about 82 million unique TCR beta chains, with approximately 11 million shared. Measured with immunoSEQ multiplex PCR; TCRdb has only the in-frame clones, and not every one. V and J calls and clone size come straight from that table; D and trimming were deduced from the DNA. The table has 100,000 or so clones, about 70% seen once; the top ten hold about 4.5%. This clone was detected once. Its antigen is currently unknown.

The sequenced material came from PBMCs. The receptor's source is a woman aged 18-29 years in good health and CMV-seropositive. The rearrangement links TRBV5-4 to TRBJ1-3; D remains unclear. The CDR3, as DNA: TGTGCCAGCAGCCCAGGCCTTTCTGGAAACACCATATATTTT. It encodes CASSPGLSGNTIYF.